This TCR beta chain came from a study of blood T cell repertoires in COVID-19. Across the whole study: T cells, B-cell-depleted T cells, or PBMCs provided the cDNA or gDNA that served as material.

Using immunoSEQ multiplex PCR, the repertoire was profiled, and TCRdb retains in-frame clones only, with some absent. The sample shows more than 45,000 clones, less than 90% of them seen only once. The CDR3 spans 13 residues. V gene TRBV21-1 combines with J gene TRBJ1-2; no DNA check was done on the table's D call, TRBD1. TRBV21-1 is classified as a pseudogene. Sequenced: peripheral blood. This TCR derives from a human donor with active COVID-19. The donor label of this sample is uncertain. The CDR3 region has the DNA TGTGCCAGCAGCCAACCGGGACAGGAGGGCTACACCTTC. Amino acids: CASSQPGQEGYTF.